This TCR beta chain was recovered during a study of CD8+ T cells in alopecia areata. Study details: Those patients who were treated received oral tofacitinib, which was given at 5 to 10 mg twice daily for moderate-to-severe alopecia areata.

In regard to this clone: The antigen remains unidentified.

General study points: Throughout tofacitinib, many expanded lesional clones continued to persist in scalp and blood.

Germline V CDR1 and CDR2: ENHRY, SYGVKD. With V trimmed by 6 bases and J by 7 bases, 8 bases remained unmatched. The CDR3 sequence is 14 residues long. Extracted RNA was reverse transcribed into cDNA, the sequencing template. Profiled with immunoSEQ multiplex PCR; TCRdb holds only in-frame clones, not every one. The table lists about 190,000 clones, less than 65% of them singletons. Treatment specified: oral pan-JAK inhibitor, 5-10 mg twice daily. The chain combines TRBV10-3 with TRBJ2-7; 11 nucleotides match TRBD2. Sample: CD4+ T cells sorted from blood, taken at week 24, from a patient treated with tofacitinib. The receptor was isolated from a human donor with alopecia areata. Here the CDR3 reads CAIRPSGGKAEQYF. CDR3 bases: TGTGCCATCAGACCTAGCGGGGGGAAGGCGGAGCAGTACTTC.